This T cell receptor (beta chain) derives from a study of CD8 T cells in ankylosing spondylitis. Study results and limitations: Clones tied to disease were said to be significantly enriched in matched ankylosing spondylitis synovial fluid.

TCRdb itself ran the 5' RACE reads through MiXCR, one entry per CDR3 protein. The sample holds 350,000 to 450,000 distinct CDR3 sequences, 20% to 25% seen once. For this clonotype: What it recognizes is unknown.

Germline CDR1 DFQATT, CDR2 SNEGSKA (reference sequence). V dropped 5 bases and J dropped 2 bases, with 13 bases sitting between them. The CDR3 length is 13 residues. V gene TRBV20-1 combines with J gene TRBJ2-7; perhaps TRBD1 as D (6 bases). The TCR was taken from a male donor with ankylosing spondylitis or in good health (not recorded which). What was sequenced was blood, either unsorted or a sorted T cell fraction (not recorded which). The CDR3 loop is CSAFRWTAYEQYF. The CDR3 nucleotides read TGCAGTGCTTTCCGATGGACAGCCTACGAGCAGTACTTC.